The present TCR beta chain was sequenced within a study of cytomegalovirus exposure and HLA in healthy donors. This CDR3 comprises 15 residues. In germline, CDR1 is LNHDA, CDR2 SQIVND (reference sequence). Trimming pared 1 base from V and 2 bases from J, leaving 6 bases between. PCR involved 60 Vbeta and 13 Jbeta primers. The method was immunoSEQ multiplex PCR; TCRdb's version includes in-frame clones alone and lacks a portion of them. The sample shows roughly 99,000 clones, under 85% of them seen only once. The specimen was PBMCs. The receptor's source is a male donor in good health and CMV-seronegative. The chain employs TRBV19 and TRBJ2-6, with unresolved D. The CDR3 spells CASSIGTTGANVLTF. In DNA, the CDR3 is TGTGCCAGTAGTATAGGTACAACTGGGGCCAACGTCCTGACTTTC.